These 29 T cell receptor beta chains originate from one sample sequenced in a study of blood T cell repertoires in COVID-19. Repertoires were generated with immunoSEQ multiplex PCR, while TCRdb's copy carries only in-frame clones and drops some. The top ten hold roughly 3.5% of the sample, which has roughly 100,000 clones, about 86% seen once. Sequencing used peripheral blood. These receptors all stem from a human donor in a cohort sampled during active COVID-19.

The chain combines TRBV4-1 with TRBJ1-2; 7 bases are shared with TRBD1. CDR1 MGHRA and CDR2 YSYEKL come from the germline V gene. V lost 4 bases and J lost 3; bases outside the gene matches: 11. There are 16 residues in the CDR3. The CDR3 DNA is TGCGCCAGCAGCCGCGGGCGAGGGGGCAAAGACTATGGCTACACCTTC. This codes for CASSRGRGGKDYGYTF.

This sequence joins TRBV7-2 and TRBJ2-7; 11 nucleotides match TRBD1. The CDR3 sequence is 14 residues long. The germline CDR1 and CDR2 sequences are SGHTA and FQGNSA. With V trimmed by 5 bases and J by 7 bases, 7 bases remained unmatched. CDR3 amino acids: CASSLWTGGNEQYF. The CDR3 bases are TGTGCCAGCAGCCTATGGACAGGGGGCAATGAGCAGTACTTC.

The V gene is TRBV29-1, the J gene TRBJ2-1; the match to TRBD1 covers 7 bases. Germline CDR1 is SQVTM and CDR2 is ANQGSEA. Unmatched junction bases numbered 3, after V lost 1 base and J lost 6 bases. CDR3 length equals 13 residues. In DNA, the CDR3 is TGCAGCGTTGAAGCCCACAGGGGCAATGAGCAGTTCTTC. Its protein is CSVEAHRGNEQFF.

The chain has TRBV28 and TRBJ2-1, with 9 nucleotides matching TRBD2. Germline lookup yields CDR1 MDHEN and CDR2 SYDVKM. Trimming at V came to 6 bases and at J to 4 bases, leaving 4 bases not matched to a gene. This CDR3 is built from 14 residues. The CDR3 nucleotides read TGTGCCAGCAGCCCGACTAGCGGTTACAATGAGCAGTTCTTC. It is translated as CASSPTSGYNEQFF. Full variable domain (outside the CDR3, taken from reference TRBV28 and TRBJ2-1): DVKVTQSSRYLVKRTGEKVFLECVQDMDHENMFWYRQDPGLGLRLIYFSYDVKMKEKGDIPEGYSVSREKKERFSLILESASTNQTSMYLCASSPTSGYNEQFFGPGTRLTVL.

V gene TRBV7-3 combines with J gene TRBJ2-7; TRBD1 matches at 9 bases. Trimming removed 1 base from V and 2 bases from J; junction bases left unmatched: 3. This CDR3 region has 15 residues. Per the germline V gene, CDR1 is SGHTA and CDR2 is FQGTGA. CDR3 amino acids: CASSLIGTGPYEQYF. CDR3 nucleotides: TGTGCCAGCAGCTTAATTGGGACAGGGCCCTACGAGCAGTACTTC.

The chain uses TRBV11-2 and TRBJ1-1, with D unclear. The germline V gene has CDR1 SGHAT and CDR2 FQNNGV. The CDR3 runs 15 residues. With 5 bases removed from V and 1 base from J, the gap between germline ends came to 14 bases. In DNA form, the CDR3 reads TGTGCCAGCAGCCCGGTGGGTTCTAGGAACACTGAAGCTTTCTTT. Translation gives CASSPVGSRNTEAFF. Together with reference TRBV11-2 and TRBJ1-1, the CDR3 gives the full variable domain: EAGVAQSPRYKIIEKRQSVAFWCNPISGHATLYWYQQILGQGPKLLIQFQNNGVVDDSQLPKDRFSAERLKGVDSTLKIQPAKLEDSAVYLCASSPVGSRNTEAFFGQGTRLTVV.

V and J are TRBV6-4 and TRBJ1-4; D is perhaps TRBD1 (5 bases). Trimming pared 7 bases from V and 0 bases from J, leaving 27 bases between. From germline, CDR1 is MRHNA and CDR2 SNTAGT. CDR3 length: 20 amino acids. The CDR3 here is CASMSPGVRGDGATNEKLFF. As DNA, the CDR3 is TGTGCCAGCATGAGTCCGGGAGTCAGAGGGGACGGGGCAACTAATGAAAAACTGTTTTTT.

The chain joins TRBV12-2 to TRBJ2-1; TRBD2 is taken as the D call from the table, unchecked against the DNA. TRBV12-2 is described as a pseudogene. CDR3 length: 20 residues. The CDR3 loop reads CASRLSAKAGGFKAYNEQFF. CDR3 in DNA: TGTGCAAGTCGCTTATCGGCAAAAGCGGGGGGGTTTAAAGCCTACAATGAGCAGTTCTTC.

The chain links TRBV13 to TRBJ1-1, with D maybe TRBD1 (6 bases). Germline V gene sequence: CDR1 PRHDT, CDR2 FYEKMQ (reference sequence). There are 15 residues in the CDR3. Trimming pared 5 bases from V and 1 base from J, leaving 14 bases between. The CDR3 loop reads CASSLQGRANTEAFF. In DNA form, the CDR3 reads TGTGCCAGCAGCCTACAGGGACGGGCGAACACTGAAGCTTTCTTT.

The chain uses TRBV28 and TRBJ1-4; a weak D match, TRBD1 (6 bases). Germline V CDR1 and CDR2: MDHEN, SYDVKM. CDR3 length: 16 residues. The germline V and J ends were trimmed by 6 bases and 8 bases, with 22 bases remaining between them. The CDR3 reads CASSPAGTGLKEKLFF. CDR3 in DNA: TGTGCCAGCAGCCCTGCGGGCACAGGGTTAAAGGAAAAACTGTTTTTT.

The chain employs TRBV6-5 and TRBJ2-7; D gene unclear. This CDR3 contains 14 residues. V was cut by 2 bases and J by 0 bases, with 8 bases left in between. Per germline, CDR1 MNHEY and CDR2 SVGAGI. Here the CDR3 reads CASSYGDNSYEQYF. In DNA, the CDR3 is TGTGCCAGCAGTTACGGAGATAACTCCTACGAGCAGTACTTC.

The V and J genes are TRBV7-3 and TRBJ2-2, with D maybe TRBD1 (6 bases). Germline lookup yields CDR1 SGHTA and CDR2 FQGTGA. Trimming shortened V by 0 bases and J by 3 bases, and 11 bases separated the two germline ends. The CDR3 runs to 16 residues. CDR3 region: CASSLTGRGDTGELFF. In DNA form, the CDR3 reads TGTGCCAGCAGCTTAACGGGCAGGGGTGACACCGGGGAGCTGTTTTTT.

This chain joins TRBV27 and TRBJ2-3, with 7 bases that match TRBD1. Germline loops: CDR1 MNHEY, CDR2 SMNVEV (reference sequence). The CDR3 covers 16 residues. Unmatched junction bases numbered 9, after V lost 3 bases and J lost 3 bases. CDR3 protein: CASSLTPGQSTDTQYF. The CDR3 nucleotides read TGTGCCAGCAGTTTGACCCCGGGACAGAGTACAGATACGCAGTATTTT.

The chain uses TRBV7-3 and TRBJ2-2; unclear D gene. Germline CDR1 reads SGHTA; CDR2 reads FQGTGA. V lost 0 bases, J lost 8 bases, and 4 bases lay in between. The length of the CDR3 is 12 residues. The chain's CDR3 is CASSLTAGELFF. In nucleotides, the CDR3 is TGTGCCAGCAGCTTAACGGCAGGGGAGCTGTTTTTT.

CDR3 nucleotide sequence: TGTGCCAGCAGCTCAGGTTGGGCTAGCGGGGGGAGGGATACGCAGTATTTT. It specifies CASSSGWASGGRDTQYF. The rearrangement uses TRBV11-2 and TRBJ2-3; 11 nucleotides agree with TRBD2. The CDR3 is 17 residues long. V lost 4 bases and J lost 6; bases outside the gene matches: 12. Germline CDR1 and CDR2: SGHAT and FQNNGV.

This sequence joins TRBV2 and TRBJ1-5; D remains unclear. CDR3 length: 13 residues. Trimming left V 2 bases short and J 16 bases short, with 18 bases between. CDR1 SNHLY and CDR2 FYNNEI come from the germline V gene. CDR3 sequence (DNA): TGTGCCAGCAGTGAAAATAGGCCGGTCCACAGCCATTTT. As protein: CASSENRPVHSHF.

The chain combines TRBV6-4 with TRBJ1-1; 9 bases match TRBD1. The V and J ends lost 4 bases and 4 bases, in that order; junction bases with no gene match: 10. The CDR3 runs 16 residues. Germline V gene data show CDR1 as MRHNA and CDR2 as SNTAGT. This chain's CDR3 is CASSAQPQGAGTEAFF. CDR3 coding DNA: TGTGCCAGCAGTGCCCAACCACAGGGGGCCGGCACTGAAGCTTTCTTT.

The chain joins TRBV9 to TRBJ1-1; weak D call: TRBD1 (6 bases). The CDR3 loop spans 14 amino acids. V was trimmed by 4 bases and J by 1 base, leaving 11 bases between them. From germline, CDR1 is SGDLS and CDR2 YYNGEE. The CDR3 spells CASSHGQSNTEAFF. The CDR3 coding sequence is TGTGCCAGCAGCCATGGACAGTCGAACACTGAAGCTTTCTTT.

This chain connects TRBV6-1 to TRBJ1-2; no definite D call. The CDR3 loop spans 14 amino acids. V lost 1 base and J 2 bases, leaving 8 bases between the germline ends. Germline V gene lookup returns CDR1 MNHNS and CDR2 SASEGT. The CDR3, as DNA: TGTGCCAGCAGTGAAGTAGAGGCAAACTATGGCTACACCTTC. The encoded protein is CASSEVEANYGYTF.

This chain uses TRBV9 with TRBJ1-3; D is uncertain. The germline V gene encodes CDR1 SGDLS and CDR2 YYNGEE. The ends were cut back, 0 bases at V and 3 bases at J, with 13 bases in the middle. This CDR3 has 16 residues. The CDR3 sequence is CASSVVGGQFGNTIYF. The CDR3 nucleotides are TGTGCCAGCAGCGTAGTAGGAGGCCAATTTGGAAACACCATATATTTT.

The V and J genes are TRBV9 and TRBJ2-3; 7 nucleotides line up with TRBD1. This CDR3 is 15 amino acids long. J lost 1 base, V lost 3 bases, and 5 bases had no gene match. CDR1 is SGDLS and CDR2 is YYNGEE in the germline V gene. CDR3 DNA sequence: TGTGCCAGCAGCGGTCGGACAGGCCGCACAGATACGCAGTATTTT. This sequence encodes CASSGRTGRTDTQYF.

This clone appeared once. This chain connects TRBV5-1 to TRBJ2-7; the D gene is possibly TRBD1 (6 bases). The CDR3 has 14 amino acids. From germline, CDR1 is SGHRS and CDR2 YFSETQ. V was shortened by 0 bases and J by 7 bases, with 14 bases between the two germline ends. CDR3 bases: TGCGCCAGCAGCTTGGAACAGGGTGAAAGGGAGCAGTACTTC. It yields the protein CASSLEQGEREQYF.

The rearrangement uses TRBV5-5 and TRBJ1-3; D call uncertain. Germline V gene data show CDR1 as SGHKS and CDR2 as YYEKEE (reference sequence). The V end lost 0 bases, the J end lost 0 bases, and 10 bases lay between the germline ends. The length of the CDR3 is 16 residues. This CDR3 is CASSLVPVSSGNTIYF. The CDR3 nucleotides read TGTGCCAGCAGCTTGGTTCCGGTTAGCTCTGGAAACACCATATATTTT. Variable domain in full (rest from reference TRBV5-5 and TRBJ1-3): DAGVTQSPTHLIKTRGQQVTLRCSPISGHKSVSWYQQVLGQGPQFIFQYYEKEERGRGNFPDRFSARQFPNYSSELNVNALLLGDSALYLCASSLVPVSSGNTIYFGEGSWLTVV.

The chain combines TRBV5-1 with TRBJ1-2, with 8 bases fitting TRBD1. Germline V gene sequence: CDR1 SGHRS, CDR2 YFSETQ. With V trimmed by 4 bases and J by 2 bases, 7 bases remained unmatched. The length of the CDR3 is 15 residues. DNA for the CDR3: TGCGCCAGCAGCCCGGGACAGGCACTCAACTATGGCTACACCTTC. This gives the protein CASSPGQALNYGYTF.

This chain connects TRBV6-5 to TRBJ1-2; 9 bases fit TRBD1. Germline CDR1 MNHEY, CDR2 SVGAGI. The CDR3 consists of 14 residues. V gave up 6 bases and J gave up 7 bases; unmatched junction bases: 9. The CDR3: CASSRDRALGGYTF. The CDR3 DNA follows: TGTGCCAGCAGCCGGGACAGGGCTTTGGGTGGCTACACCTTC.

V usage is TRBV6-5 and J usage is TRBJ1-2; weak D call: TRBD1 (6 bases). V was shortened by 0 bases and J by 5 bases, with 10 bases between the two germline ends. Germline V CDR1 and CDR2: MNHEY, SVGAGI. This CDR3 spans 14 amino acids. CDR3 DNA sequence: TGTGCCAGCAGTTACTCAGGGGGAGGGTATGGCTACACCTTC. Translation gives CASSYSGGGYGYTF.

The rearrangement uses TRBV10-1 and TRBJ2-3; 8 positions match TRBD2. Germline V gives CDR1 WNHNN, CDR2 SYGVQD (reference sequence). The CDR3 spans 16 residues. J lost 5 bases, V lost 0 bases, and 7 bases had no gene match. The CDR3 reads CASSESGSGAGDTQYF. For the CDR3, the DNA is TGCGCCAGCAGTGAGTCGGGTAGCGGGGCGGGAGATACGCAGTATTTT.

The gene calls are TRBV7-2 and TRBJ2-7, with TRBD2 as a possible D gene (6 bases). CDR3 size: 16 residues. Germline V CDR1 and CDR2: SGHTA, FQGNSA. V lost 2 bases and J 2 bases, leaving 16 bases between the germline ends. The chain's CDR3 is CASSLLGSGDPYEQYF. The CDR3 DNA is TGTGCCAGCAGCTTACTAGGTTCGGGAGATCCCTACGAGCAGTACTTC.

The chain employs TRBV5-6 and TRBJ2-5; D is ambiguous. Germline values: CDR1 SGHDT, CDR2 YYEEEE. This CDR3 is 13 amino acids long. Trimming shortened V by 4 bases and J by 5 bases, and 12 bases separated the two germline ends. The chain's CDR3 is CASSLQPQETQYF. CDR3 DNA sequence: TGTGCCAGCAGCCTACAGCCTCAGGAGACCCAGTACTTC.